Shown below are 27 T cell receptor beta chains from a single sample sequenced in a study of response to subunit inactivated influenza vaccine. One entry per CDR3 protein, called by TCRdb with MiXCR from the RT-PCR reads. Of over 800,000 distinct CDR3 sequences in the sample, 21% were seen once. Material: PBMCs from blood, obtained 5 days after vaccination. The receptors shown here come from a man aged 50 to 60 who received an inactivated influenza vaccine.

The CDR3 here is CATSRGQGPYEQYF. Here the CDR3 DNA reads TGTGCCACCAGCAGGGGACAGGGGCCCTACGAGCAGTACTTC. V and J are TRBV15 and TRBJ2-7; TRBD1 aligns across 10 bases. Trimming cost V 3 bases and J 2 bases; bases outside gene matches: 1. This CDR3 has 14 amino acids. Germline CDR1 LNHNV, CDR2 YYDKDF (reference sequence).

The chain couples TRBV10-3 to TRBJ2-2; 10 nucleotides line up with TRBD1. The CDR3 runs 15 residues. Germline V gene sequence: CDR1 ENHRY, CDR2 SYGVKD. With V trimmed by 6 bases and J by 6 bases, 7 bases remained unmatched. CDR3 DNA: TGTGCCATCAGGAAGGGGACAGGGGAGGCCGGGGAGCTGTTTTTT. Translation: CAIRKGTGEAGELFF.

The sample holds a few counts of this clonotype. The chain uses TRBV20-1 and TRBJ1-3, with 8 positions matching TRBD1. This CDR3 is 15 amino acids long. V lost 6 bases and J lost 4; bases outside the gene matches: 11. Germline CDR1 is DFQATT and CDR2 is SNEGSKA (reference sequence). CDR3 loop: CSATPPTGGGNTIYF. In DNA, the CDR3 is TGCAGTGCGACCCCTCCCACAGGGGGAGGAAACACCATATATTTT.

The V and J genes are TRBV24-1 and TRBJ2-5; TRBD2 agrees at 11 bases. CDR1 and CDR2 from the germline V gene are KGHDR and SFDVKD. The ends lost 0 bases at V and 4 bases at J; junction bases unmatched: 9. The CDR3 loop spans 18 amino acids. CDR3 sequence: CATSDLHGLAGGVETQYF. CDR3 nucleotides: TGTGCCACCAGTGATTTGCATGGGCTAGCGGGGGGCGTAGAGACCCAGTACTTC.

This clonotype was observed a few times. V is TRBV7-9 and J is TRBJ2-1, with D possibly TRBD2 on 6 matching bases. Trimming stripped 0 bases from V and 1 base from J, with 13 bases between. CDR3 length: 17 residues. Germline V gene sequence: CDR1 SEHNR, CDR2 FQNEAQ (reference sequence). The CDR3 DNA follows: TGTGCCAGCAGCTTAGCGGTCGGGACTCCTTCCTACAATGAGCAGTTCTTC. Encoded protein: CASSLAVGTPSYNEQFF. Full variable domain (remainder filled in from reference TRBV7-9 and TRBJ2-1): DTGVSQNPRHKITKRGQNVTFRCDPISEHNRLYWYRQTLGQGPEFLTYFQNEAQLEKSRLLSDRFSAERPKGSFSTLEIQRTEQGDSAMYLCASSLAVGTPSYNEQFFGPGTRLTVL.

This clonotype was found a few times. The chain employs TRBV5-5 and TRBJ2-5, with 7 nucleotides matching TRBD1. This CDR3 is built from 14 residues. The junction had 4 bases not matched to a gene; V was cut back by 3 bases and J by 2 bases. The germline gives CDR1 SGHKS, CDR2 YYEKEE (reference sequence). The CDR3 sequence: CASSSDRVQETQYF. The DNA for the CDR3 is TGTGCCAGCAGCTCAGACAGGGTTCAAGAGACCCAGTACTTC.

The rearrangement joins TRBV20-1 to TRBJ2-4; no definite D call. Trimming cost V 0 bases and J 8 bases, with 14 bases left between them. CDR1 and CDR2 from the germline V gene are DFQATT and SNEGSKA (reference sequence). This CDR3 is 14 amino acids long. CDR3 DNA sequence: TGCAGTGCTAGAGATAGGGTAGTTATGGACATTCAGTACTTC. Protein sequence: CSARDRVVMDIQYF.

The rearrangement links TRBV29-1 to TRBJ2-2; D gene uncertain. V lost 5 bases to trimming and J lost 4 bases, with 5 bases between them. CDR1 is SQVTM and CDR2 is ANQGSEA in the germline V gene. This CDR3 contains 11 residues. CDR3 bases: TGCAGCGTTAAGTTCACCGGGGAGCTGTTTTTT. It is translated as CSVKFTGELFF.

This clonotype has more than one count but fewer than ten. Here the CDR3 DNA reads TGCGCCAGCAGTCAAACCCGGGACAACATGAACACTGAAGCTTTCTTT. It translates to CASSQTRDNMNTEAFF. V and J are TRBV23-1 and TRBJ1-1; D perhaps matches TRBD1 (6 bases). TRBV23-1 is known as an ORF, though its function is uncertain. The CDR3 runs to 16 residues. The V end lost 2 bases, the J end lost 0 bases, and 13 bases lay between the germline ends.

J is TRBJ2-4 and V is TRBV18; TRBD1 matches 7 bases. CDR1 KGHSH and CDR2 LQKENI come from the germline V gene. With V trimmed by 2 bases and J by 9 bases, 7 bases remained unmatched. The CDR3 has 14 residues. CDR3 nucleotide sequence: TGTGCCAGCTCACCAGACAGGGATCAAGGCATTCAGTACTTC. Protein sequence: CASSPDRDQGIQYF. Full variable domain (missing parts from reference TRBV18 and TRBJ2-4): NAGVMQNPRHLVRRRGQEARLRCSPMKGHSHVYWYRQLPEEGLKFMVYLQKENIIDESGMPKERFSAEFPKEGPSILRIQQVVRGDSAAYFCASSPDRDQGIQYFGAGTRLSVL.

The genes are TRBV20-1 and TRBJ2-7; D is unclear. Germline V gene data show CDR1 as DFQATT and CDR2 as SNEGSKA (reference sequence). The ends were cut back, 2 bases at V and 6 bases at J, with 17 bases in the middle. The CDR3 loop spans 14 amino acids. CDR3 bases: TGCAGTGCTAGATCCCGATCCGCATTCGGCGAGCAGTACTTC. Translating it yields CSARSRSAFGEQYF.

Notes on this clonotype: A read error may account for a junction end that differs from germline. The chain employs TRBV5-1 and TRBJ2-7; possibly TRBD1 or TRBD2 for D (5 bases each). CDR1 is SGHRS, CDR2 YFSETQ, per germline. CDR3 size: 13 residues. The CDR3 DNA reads TGCGCCAGCAGGTTGGGGGAAAACTACGAGCAGTACTTC. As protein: CASRLGENYEQYF.

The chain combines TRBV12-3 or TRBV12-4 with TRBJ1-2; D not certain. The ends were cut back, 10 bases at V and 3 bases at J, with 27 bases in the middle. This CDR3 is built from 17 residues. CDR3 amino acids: CAKRTLWGGLSDYGYTF. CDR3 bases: TGTGCCAAACGAACACTATGGGGAGGGCTATCGGACTATGGCTACACCTTC.

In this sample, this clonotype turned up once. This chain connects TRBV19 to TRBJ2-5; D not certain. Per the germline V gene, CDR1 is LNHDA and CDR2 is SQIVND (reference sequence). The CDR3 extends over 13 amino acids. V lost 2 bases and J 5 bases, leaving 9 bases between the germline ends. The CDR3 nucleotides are TGTGCCAGTAGTATAACTCGATCGGAGACCCAGTACTTC. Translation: CASSITRSETQYF.

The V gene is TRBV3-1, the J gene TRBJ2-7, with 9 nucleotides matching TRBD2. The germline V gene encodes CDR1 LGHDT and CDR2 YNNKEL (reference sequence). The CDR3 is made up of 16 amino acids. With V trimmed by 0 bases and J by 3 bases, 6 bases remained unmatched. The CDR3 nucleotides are TGTGCCAGCAGCCAAGATGGTAGCGGGGGACTCTACGAGCAGTACTTC. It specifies CASSQDGSGGLYEQYF.

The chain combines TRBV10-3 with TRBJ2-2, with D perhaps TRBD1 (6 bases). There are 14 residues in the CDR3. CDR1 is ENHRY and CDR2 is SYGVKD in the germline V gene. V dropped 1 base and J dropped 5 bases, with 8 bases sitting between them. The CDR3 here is CAISEYTGTGELFF. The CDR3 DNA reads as TGTGCCATCAGTGAGTACACAGGGACCGGGGAGCTGTTTTTT.

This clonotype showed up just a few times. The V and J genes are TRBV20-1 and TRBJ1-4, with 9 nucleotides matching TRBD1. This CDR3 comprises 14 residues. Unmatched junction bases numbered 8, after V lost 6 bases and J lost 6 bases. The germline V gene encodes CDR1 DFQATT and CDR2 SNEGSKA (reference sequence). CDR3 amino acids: CSAGGGTGHEKLFF. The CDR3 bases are TGCAGTGCCGGAGGGGGGACAGGGCATGAAAAACTGTTTTTT.

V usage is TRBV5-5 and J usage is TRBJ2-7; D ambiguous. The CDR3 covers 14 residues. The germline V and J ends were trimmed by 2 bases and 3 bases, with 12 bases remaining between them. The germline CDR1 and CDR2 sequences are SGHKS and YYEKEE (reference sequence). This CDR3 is CASSFRSANYEQYF. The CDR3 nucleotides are TGTGCCAGCAGCTTTCGGTCGGCAAACTACGAGCAGTACTTC.

The CDR3 loop reads CASARVSNQPQHF. CDR3 bases: TGTGCCAGCGCCCGAGTCTCCAATCAGCCCCAGCATTTT. The V gene is TRBV6-1, the J gene TRBJ1-5; D gene ambiguous. V shed 8 bases and J shed 3 bases, with 11 bases lying between them. The length of the CDR3 is 13 residues. Per germline, CDR1 MNHNS and CDR2 SASEGT.

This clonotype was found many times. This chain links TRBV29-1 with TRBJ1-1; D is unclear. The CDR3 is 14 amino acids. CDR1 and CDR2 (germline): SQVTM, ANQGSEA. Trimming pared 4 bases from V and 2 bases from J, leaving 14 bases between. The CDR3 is CSVAPGSGNTEAFF. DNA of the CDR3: TGCAGCGTTGCCCCCGGGTCAGGTAACACTGAAGCTTTCTTT.

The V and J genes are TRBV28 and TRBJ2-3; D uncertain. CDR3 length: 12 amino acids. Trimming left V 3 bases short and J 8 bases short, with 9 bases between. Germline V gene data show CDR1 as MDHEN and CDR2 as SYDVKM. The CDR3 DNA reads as TGTGCCAGCAGTTTGTACGGGCGTACGCAGTATTTT. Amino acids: CASSLYGRTQYF. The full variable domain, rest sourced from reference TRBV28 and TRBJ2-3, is DVKVTQSSRYLVKRTGEKVFLECVQDMDHENMFWYRQDPGLGLRLIYFSYDVKMKEKGDIPEGYSVSREKKERFSLILESASTNQTSMYLCASSLYGRTQYFGPGTRLTVL.

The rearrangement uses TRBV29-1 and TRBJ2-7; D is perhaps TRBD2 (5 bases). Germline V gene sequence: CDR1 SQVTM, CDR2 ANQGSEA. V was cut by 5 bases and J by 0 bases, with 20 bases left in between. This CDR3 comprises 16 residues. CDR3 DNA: TGCAGCGTTCTAACTCCTGAAGAGGGCATCTCCTACGAGCAGTACTTC. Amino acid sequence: CSVLTPEEGISYEQYF.

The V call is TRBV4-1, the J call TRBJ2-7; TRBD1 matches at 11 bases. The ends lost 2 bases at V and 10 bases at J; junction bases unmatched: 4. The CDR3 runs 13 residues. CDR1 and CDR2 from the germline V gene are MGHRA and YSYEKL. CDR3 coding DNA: TGCGCCAGCAGCCAATGGACAGGGGGCGACCAGTACTTC. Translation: CASSQWTGGDQYF.

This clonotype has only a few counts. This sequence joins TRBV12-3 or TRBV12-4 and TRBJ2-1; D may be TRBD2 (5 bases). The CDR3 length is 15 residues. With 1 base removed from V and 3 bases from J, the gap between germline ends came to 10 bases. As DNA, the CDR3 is TGTGCCAGCAGTTTAGGAGGGAGAGGCTACAATGAGCAGTTCTTC. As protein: CASSLGGRGYNEQFF.

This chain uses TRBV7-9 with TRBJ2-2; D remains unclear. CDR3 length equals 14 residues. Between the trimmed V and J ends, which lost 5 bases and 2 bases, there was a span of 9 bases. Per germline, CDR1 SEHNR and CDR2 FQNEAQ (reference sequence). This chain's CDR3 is CASSAQINTGELFF. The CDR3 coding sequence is TGTGCCAGCAGCGCACAGATTAACACCGGGGAGCTGTTTTTT.

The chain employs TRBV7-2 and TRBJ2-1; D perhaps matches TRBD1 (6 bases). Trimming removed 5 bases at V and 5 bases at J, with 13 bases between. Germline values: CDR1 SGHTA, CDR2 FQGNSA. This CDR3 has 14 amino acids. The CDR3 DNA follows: TGTGCCAGCAGCCATCGACAGGTCCACAATGAGCAGTTCTTC. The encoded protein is CASSHRQVHNEQFF.

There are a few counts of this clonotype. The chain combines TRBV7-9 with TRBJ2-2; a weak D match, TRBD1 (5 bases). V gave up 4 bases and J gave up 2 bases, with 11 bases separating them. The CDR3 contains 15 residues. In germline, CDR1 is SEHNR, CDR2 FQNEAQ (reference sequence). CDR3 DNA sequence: TGTGCCAGCAGCTCAAGAGACAGAAACACCGGGGAGCTGTTTTTT. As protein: CASSSRDRNTGELFF.